Sequencing of this T cell receptor (beta chain) was carried out in a study of type 1 and type 2 diabetes patients. Overall study context: The cohort mixed type 1 diabetes, type 2 diabetes and nondiabetic donors.

V gave up 4 bases and J gave up 4 bases; unmatched junction bases: 4. The CDR3 consists of 13 residues. CDR1 and CDR2 from the germline V gene are SQVTM and ANQGSEA. Amplification started from genomic DNA. Amplification of the beta chain CDR3 used 30 forward and 13 reverse multiplex primers. Using its own MiXCR run on the multiplex PCR reads, TCRdb lists one record per CDR3 protein. The sample gives fewer than 350,000 distinct CDR3 sequences, around 50% of which show up once; approximately 13% is in the top ten. The sequence derives from a man between 18 and 29 years old with type 2 diabetes. The chain joins TRBV29-1 to TRBJ1-2; 9 bases are a match to TRBD1. Sample: peripheral blood mononuclear cells (PBMCs). CDR3 residues: CSVAGDRAYGYTF. CDR3 sequence (DNA): TGCAGCGTTGCCGGGGACAGGGCCTATGGCTACACCTTC.